Below, 28 T cell receptor beta chains from the same sample are listed, as sequenced in a study of blood T cell repertoires in COVID-19. Here immunoSEQ multiplex PCR was the method, and the copy in TCRdb shows in-frame clones only, minus some. The data show a few hundred thousand clones, roughly 90% seen once. Sequencing input: peripheral blood. These receptors all stem from a woman aged 45-65 years with active or convalescent COVID-19.

The rearrangement uses TRBV7-9 and TRBJ1-2, with 10 bases aligning to TRBD1. This CDR3 region has 12 residues. The junction had 0 bases not matched to a gene; V was cut back by 3 bases and J by 8 bases. CDR1 and CDR2 (germline): SEHNR, FQNEAQ (reference sequence). The DNA for the CDR3 is TGTGCCAGCAGCTTGACAGGGGGCGGCTACACCTTC. It yields the protein CASSLTGGGYTF.

The chain joins TRBV6-2 or TRBV6-3 to TRBJ1-2; 7 bases align to TRBD1. V gave up 6 bases and J gave up 7 bases; unmatched junction bases: 8. The CDR3 contains 13 residues. Germline CDR1 is MNHEY and CDR2 is SVGEGT. In nucleotides, the CDR3 is TGTGCCAGCAGCGCGCTCAGGGGGGCTGGCTACACCTTC. Residues: CASSALRGAGYTF.

The genes are TRBV6-5 and TRBJ1-4; 9 nucleotides match TRBD1. V was pared by 0 bases and J by 6 bases, with 5 bases of the junction left unmatched. The CDR3 contains 16 residues. Germline lookup yields CDR1 MNHEY and CDR2 SVGAGI. The CDR3 loop reads CASSYSIQGAYEKLFF. Written as DNA, the CDR3 is TGTGCCAGCAGTTACTCGATACAGGGGGCCTATGAAAAACTGTTTTTT.

The rearrangement joins TRBV5-5 to TRBJ2-5; D not resolved. Trimming removed 0 bases at V and 5 bases at J, with 11 bases between. The CDR3 runs to 14 residues. Germline V gene lookup returns CDR1 SGHKS and CDR2 YYEKEE (reference sequence). The CDR3: CASSLVVVWETQYF. As DNA, the CDR3 is TGTGCCAGCAGCTTGGTGGTAGTATGGGAGACCCAGTACTTC.

This clone was seen only once. This sequence joins TRBV29-1 and TRBJ2-1, with D unclear. V lost 4 bases, J lost 9 bases, and 10 bases lay in between. The germline gives CDR1 SQVTM, CDR2 ANQGSEA. CDR3 length: 11 amino acids. This chain's CDR3 is CSVVVISEQFF. The CDR3 DNA reads TGCAGCGTTGTAGTAATTAGTGAGCAGTTCTTC.

This chain links TRBV28 with TRBJ2-7; 9 bases align to TRBD2. The CDR3 has 15 residues. V dropped 6 bases and J dropped 3; count of bases not matched to a gene: 9. CDR1 and CDR2 from the germline V gene are MDHEN and SYDVKM. The CDR3 region has the DNA TGTGCCAGCAGCCTGGGGCCTAGCGGGAACTACGAGCAGTACTTC. This sequence encodes CASSLGPSGNYEQYF.

The V and J genes are TRBV5-1 and TRBJ1-2; 8 bases line up with TRBD1. V lost 2 bases to trimming and J lost 8 bases; unmatched junction nucleotides: 2. This CDR3 has 12 residues. The germline V gene encodes CDR1 SGHRS and CDR2 YFSETQ. Here the CDR3 reads CASSLRDRGYTF. CDR3 DNA sequence: TGCGCCAGCAGCTTAAGGGACAGGGGCTACACCTTC.

CDR3: CASSLVGETQYF. The CDR3 coding sequence is TGCGCCAGCAGCTTGGTCGGAGAGACCCAGTACTTC. This rearrangement joins TRBV5-1 to TRBJ2-5; D call uncertain. This CDR3 has 12 residues. The germline gives CDR1 SGHRS, CDR2 YFSETQ. The V and J ends lost 0 bases and 4 bases respectively, with 4 bases between them.

The chain joins TRBV7-3 to TRBJ2-5; D unclear. V was shortened by 3 bases and J by 3 bases, with 11 bases between the two germline ends. Looked up from germline, CDR1 is SGHTA and CDR2 is FQGTGA. The CDR3 has 14 amino acids. CDR3: CASSFLVGEETQYF. CDR3 coding DNA: TGTGCCAGCAGCTTCCTAGTGGGTGAAGAGACCCAGTACTTC.

V is TRBV7-2 and J is TRBJ2-7; TRBD2 aligns across 7 bases. Germline CDR1 reads SGHTA; CDR2 reads FQGNSA. The CDR3 runs to 16 residues. The V and J ends lost 2 bases and 2 bases, in that order; junction bases with no gene match: 9. CDR3 sequence (DNA): TGTGCCAGCAGCTTATTGGGTGGAGCGGGAACCTACGAGCAGTACTTC. Translating gives CASSLLGGAGTYEQYF.

V usage is TRBV29-1 and J usage is TRBJ2-3, with TRBD2 as a possible D gene (5 bases). V was shortened by 3 bases and J by 5 bases, with 18 bases between the two germline ends. The V gene's germline CDR1 is SQVTM and CDR2 ANQGSEA. This CDR3 has 15 amino acids. DNA of the CDR3: TGCAGCGTTGACGGCGGGCCCACCTCCGGAGATACGCAGTATTTT. Translating it yields CSVDGGPTSGDTQYF.

V gene TRBV4-3 combines with J gene TRBJ1-2; tentatively, D is TRBD1 (6 bases). Per germline, CDR1 LGHNA and CDR2 YSLEER. This CDR3 is 13 amino acids long. The germline V and J ends were trimmed by 4 bases and 7 bases, with 13 bases remaining between them. The CDR3 is CASSPTGTSGYTF. As DNA, the CDR3 is TGCGCCAGCAGCCCAACCGGGACAAGTGGCTACACCTTC.

This chain joins TRBV28 and TRBJ1-2; the match to TRBD1 covers 9 bases. Germline V lookup: CDR1 MDHEN, CDR2 SYDVKM. J was trimmed by 8 bases and V by 6 bases; bases with no gene match: 10. This CDR3 comprises 14 residues. CDR3 DNA sequence: TGTGCCAGCAGCCCGGACAGGGGATGGGGCGGCTACACCTTC. It encodes CASSPDRGWGGYTF.

The V gene is TRBV2, the J gene TRBJ1-1; 7 positions agree with TRBD1. J gave up 0 bases and V 4 bases, and 11 bases lay outside the gene matches. CDR1 and CDR2 (germline): SNHLY, FYNNEI. CDR3 length: 17 amino acids. CDR3 in DNA: TGTGCCAGCAGTGCCCCGGTGGGGACAGAATTGAACACTGAAGCTTTCTTT. This gives the protein CASSAPVGTELNTEAFF.

The gene calls are TRBV30 and TRBJ2-7; 15 nucleotides match TRBD2. Trimming removed 0 bases from V and 10 bases from J; junction bases left unmatched: 4. This CDR3 region has 14 residues. Germline V gene lookup returns CDR1 GTSNPN and CDR2 SVGIG (reference sequence). This CDR3 is CAWSVLGLAGGQYF. CDR3 nucleotide sequence: TGTGCCTGGAGTGTACTGGGACTAGCGGGGGGTCAGTACTTC.

This clone turned up a few times. The chain has TRBV10-3 and TRBJ1-3, with D unresolved. The CDR3 loop spans 12 amino acids. Germline CDR1 reads ENHRY; CDR2 reads SYGVKD. V lost 10 bases and J 3 bases, leaving 10 bases between the germline ends. CDR3 residues: CATRRDGNTIYF. The CDR3 DNA reads TGTGCCACCCGGCGGGATGGAAACACCATATATTTT.

This rearrangement joins TRBV6-5 to TRBJ2-7, with a possible D match to TRBD1 (6 bases). CDR1 and CDR2 from the germline V gene are MNHEY and SVGAGI. V was pared by 5 bases and J by 2 bases, with 13 bases between. The CDR3 runs to 14 residues. The chain's CDR3 is CASSKNRDTYEQYF. The CDR3 DNA reads as TGTGCCAGCAGTAAGAACCGGGACACCTACGAGCAGTACTTC.

This sequence joins TRBV28 and TRBJ1-2; 7 nucleotides agree with TRBD1. Losses at the gene ends were 6 bases for V and 5 bases for J; bases not matched to a gene: 12. CDR3 length: 15 amino acids. Germline V gene lookup returns CDR1 MDHEN and CDR2 SYDVKM. The CDR3 DNA reads TGTGCCAGCAGCTTGGTGACAGGGTTAGGATATGGCTACACCTTC. Its translation: CASSLVTGLGYGYTF.

This chain connects TRBV7-9 to TRBJ1-1; TRBD1 might be the D (5 bases). The CDR3 totals 16 residues. Germline V gene lookup returns CDR1 SEHNR and CDR2 FQNEAQ (reference sequence). Trimming stripped 5 bases from V and 4 bases from J, with 20 bases between. The CDR3 spells CASSPVPGGLGTEAFF. CDR3 nucleotides: TGTGCCAGCAGCCCAGTCCCTGGGGGGTTGGGCACTGAAGCTTTCTTT.

There are a few counts of this clone. The V and J genes are TRBV24-1 and TRBJ1-2, with 8 bases fitting TRBD1. The CDR3 is made up of 19 amino acids. Germline V gene lookup returns CDR1 KGHDR and CDR2 SFDVKD. J was trimmed by 5 bases and V by 4 bases; bases with no gene match: 20. CDR3 protein: CATSDRTGTGAREGYGYTF. For the CDR3, the DNA is TGTGCCACCAGTGACCGGACCGGGACAGGAGCGCGCGAGGGGTATGGCTACACCTTC.

The CDR3 bases are TGTGCCAGCAGCTCGACAGGGGGCGCGATCACTGAAGCTTTCTTT. It specifies CASSSTGGAITEAFF. The rearrangement links TRBV6-5 to TRBJ1-1; 10 bases line up with TRBD1. V lost 6 bases and J lost 4; bases outside the gene matches: 8. Germline V CDR1 and CDR2: MNHEY, SVGAGI. CDR3 length: 15 residues.

The V and J genes are TRBV5-1 and TRBJ1-3; possibly TRBD1 for D (5 bases). Trimming cost V 1 base and J 2 bases, with 10 bases left between them. In germline, CDR1 is SGHRS, CDR2 YFSETQ. This CDR3 has 15 residues. Here the CDR3 reads CASSLPGGAGNTIYF. The DNA of the CDR3 is TGCGCCAGCAGCTTGCCTGGGGGGGCTGGAAACACCATATATTTT.

The CDR3 region has the DNA TGCGCCAGCAGCCAAGACTTTGGGGCCACGAACACCGGGGAGCTGTTTTTT. This gives the protein CASSQDFGATNTGELFF. This chain connects TRBV4-1 to TRBJ2-2; maybe TRBD1 (5 bases). V was shortened by 0 bases and J by 0 bases, with 11 bases between the two germline ends. This CDR3 region has 17 residues. CDR1 and CDR2 from the germline V gene are MGHRA and YSYEKL.

For the CDR3, the DNA is TGTGCCAGCAGCTTGGCCCCATATAGACAGGTTGGCTACACCTTC. It yields the protein CASSLAPYRQVGYTF. The rearrangement links TRBV5-8 to TRBJ1-2; D possibly corresponds to TRBD1 (6 bases). This CDR3 contains 15 residues. V dropped 0 bases and J dropped 7 bases, with 16 bases sitting between them. CDR1 is SGHTS, CDR2 YDEGEE, per germline.

The chain joins TRBV18 to TRBJ2-5; TRBD1 matches at 8 bases. V dropped 3 bases and J dropped 5; count of bases not matched to a gene: 8. This CDR3 is 15 amino acids long. Germline CDR1 KGHSH, CDR2 LQKENI. This chain's CDR3 is CASSPRQGFGETQYF. The CDR3 nucleotides read TGTGCCAGCTCACCCAGACAGGGGTTTGGGGAGACCCAGTACTTC.

The rearrangement links TRBV19 to TRBJ2-5; D not resolved. Germline CDR1 and CDR2: LNHDA and SQIVND (reference sequence). The CDR3 sequence is 13 residues long. With 5 bases removed from V and 1 base from J, the gap between germline ends came to 8 bases. This CDR3 reads CASSSNFQETQYF. CDR3 coding DNA: TGTGCCAGTAGTTCTAACTTCCAAGAGACCCAGTACTTC.

The rearrangement uses TRBV27 and TRBJ1-2; D is perhaps TRBD1 (6 bases). The CDR3 covers 14 residues. Trimming removed 4 bases from V and 2 bases from J, with 11 bases in between. The germline CDR1 and CDR2 sequences are MNHEY and SMNVEV (reference sequence). The CDR3 loop is CASSYKGVNYGYTF. CDR3 DNA: TGTGCCAGCAGTTATAAGGGGGTGAACTATGGCTACACCTTC.

The chain combines TRBV7-8 with TRBJ2-1; D is ambiguous. V lost 2 bases, J lost 9 bases, and 14 bases lay in between. Per germline, CDR1 SGHVS and CDR2 FQNEAQ. CDR3 size: 14 residues. In DNA form, the CDR3 reads TGTGCCAGCAGCTTAATCATTGCGGTTCCTGAGCAGTTCTTC. Protein product: CASSLIIAVPEQFF.